This TCR beta chain came from a study of early T cells in non-severe SARS-CoV-2 infection. Across the study: Whole-blood bulk RNA, unsorted, was sequenced, and chains were unpaired.

The study's findings and limits: VDJdb-based annotation leaned toward anti-spike CD8 responses and missed private and CD4 specificities.

Germline CDR1 DFQATT, CDR2 SNEGSKA (reference sequence). This CDR3 has 14 amino acids. This clonotype was seen repeatedly, ten times or more. What it binds is unknown. Mismatch with germline at one junction end may stem from a read error. In the library, individual cDNA molecules carried attached unique molecular identifiers. From the 5' RACE reads, TCRdb called clonotypes with MiXCR, one entry per CDR3 protein. Among about 67,000 distinct CDR3 sequences listed, about 9.9% were seen once. The chain has TRBV20-1 and TRBJ2-1; no clear D gene. This TCR was recovered from an adult who was a healthcare worker with PCR-confirmed SARS-CoV-2 infection or an uninfected control (not recorded which). Sequenced input: whole blood. CDR3 amino acids: CSVRRRFSYNEQFF. In DNA form, the CDR3 reads TGCAGTGTTAGACGGCGGTTCTCCTACAATGAGCAGTTCTTC.